These 31 T cell receptor beta chains were all obtained from the same sample, sequenced in a study of T cell responses to AZD1222 COVID-19 vaccine. Here immunoSEQ multiplex PCR was the method, and the copy in TCRdb shows in-frame clones only, minus some. The sample has just over 60,000 clones, 76% seen once. The sample was peripheral blood, taken on day 0 of AZD1222 vaccination. The receptors stem from an adult in good health.

This clone showed up just a few times. This chain's CDR3 is CASSSTSGTFYEQYF. The CDR3 nucleotides are TGTGCCAGCAGCTCGACTAGCGGGACCTTTTACGAGCAGTACTTC. The V gene is TRBV7-9, the J gene TRBJ2-7; TRBD2 matches at 11 bases. The germline V gene encodes CDR1 SEHNR and CDR2 FQNEAQ (reference sequence). The CDR3 is 15 residues long. The V and J ends lost 4 bases and 4 bases, in that order; junction bases with no gene match: 6.

The chain links TRBV6-5 to TRBJ1-2; no reliable D call. V was pared by 2 bases and J by 6 bases, with 10 bases between. The germline V gene has CDR1 MNHEY and CDR2 SVGAGI. The length of the CDR3 is 13 residues. CDR3 sequence reads: CASSYGRVDGYTF. CDR3 coding DNA: TGTGCCAGCAGTTACGGGAGGGTCGATGGCTACACCTTC.

This rearrangement joins TRBV11-2 to TRBJ2-1; D is possibly TRBD1 (6 bases). The germline V gene encodes CDR1 SGHAT and CDR2 FQNNGV. The CDR3 covers 15 residues. V shed 5 bases and J shed 1 base, with 12 bases lying between them. The CDR3 nucleotides are TGTGCCAGCAGCCCAATACAGGGTTCCTACAATGAGCAGTTCTTC. This translates into CASSPIQGSYNEQFF.

The gene calls are TRBV4-3 and TRBJ1-2, with D unclear. The CDR3 loop spans 17 amino acids. CDR1 and CDR2 (germline): LGHNA, YSLEER. V lost 0 bases and J 2 bases, leaving 16 bases between the germline ends. The DNA of the CDR3 is TGCGCCAGCAGCCAAGATCGGGTTTTAGCCGGGAACTATGGCTACACCTTC. This encodes CASSQDRVLAGNYGYTF.

This clone appeared once. The CDR3, as DNA: TGTGCCAGCAGTTATAGTACCTACGAGCAGTACTTC. This translates into CASSYSTYEQYF. V and J are TRBV6-5 and TRBJ2-7; D uncertain. The germline V gene has CDR1 MNHEY and CDR2 SVGAGI. Deletions cut 3 bases from V and 2 bases from J, with 5 bases between. The CDR3 covers 12 residues.

The chain uses TRBV7-6 and TRBJ1-5, with TRBD1 as a possible D gene (6 bases). Germline values: CDR1 SGHVS, CDR2 FNYEAQ. Trimming took off 1 base at V and 6 bases at J, with 13 bases between the two ends. The CDR3 is made up of 15 amino acids. CDR3 sequence: CASSLGTGSTQPQHF. CDR3 bases: TGTGCCAGCAGCTTAGGTACAGGGTCGACTCAGCCCCAGCATTTT.

The rearrangement joins TRBV4-3 to TRBJ1-1; 12 nucleotides match TRBD1. Germline CDR1 LGHNA, CDR2 YSLEER. The junction had 15 bases not matched to a gene; V was cut back by 4 bases and J by 12 bases. This CDR3 region has 16 residues. CDR3 bases: TGCGCCAGCAGCCTCTCAAGGGGACAGGGGGCTTCGAGGTCTTTCTTT. Translated: CASSLSRGQGASRSFF.

The V and J genes are TRBV7-2 and TRBJ1-2, with D possibly matching TRBD1 (5 bases). The CDR3 covers 16 residues. Per germline, CDR1 SGHTA and CDR2 FQGNSA. Trimming removed 6 bases from V and 0 bases from J, with 17 bases in between. CDR3 region: CASSSWGWPSNYGYTF. The CDR3 region has the DNA TGTGCCAGCAGTTCGTGGGGGTGGCCCTCTAACTATGGCTACACCTTC. The full variable domain, in which reference TRBV7-2 and TRBJ1-2 provide the parts outside the CDR3, is GAGVSQSPSNKVTEKGKDVELRCDPISGHTALYWYRQSLGQGLEFLIYFQGNSAPDKSGLPSDRFSAERTGGSVSTLTIQRTQQEDSAVYLCASSSWGWPSNYGYTFGSGTRLTVV.

This sequence joins TRBV10-3 and TRBJ2-3, with TRBD2 as a possible D gene (7 bases). The CDR3 has 15 amino acids. CDR1 is ENHRY, CDR2 SYGVKD, per germline. The V end was cut by 3 bases, the J end by 6 bases, with 16 bases between. CDR3 in amino acids: CAISERGGGVDTQYF. The CDR3 region has the DNA TGTGCCATCAGTGAAAGAGGGGGAGGGGTTGATACGCAGTATTTT.

V is TRBV7-9 and J is TRBJ2-7; possible D gene TRBD1, 6 bases. V was shortened by 3 bases and J by 4 bases, with 10 bases between the two germline ends. Germline assignment: CDR1 SEHNR and CDR2 FQNEAQ (reference sequence). The CDR3 is 13 residues long. The CDR3 region is CASSLGTGYEQYF. The CDR3 DNA reads TGTGCCAGCAGCTTGGGTACAGGGTACGAGCAGTACTTC.

This clone was seen once. The chain recombines TRBV6-2 or TRBV6-3 with TRBJ2-1, with 7 bases identical to TRBD2. From germline, CDR1 is MNHEY and CDR2 SVGEGT. V was pared by 3 bases and J by 10 bases, with 9 bases of the junction left unmatched. The CDR3 extends over 14 amino acids. CDR3 bases: TGTGCCAGCAGTTATCTCTCGGGGGGAGGAGAGCAGTTCTTC. It encodes CASSYLSGGGEQFF.

The J gene is TRBJ2-7, the V gene TRBV6-4, with 11 positions matching TRBD2. The CDR3 is made up of 15 amino acids. V lost 8 bases, J lost 7 bases, and 13 bases stayed unmatched. The V gene's germline CDR1 is MRHNA and CDR2 SNTAGT. The CDR3 here is CASGNLAGGRNEQYF. The CDR3 DNA is TGTGCCAGCGGGAATTTAGCGGGGGGGCGGAATGAGCAGTACTTC.

The chain combines TRBV9 with TRBJ1-1; D not certain. This CDR3 spans 13 amino acids. Per germline, CDR1 SGDLS and CDR2 YYNGEE. Deletions cut 7 bases from V and 0 bases from J, with 10 bases between. DNA for the CDR3: TGTGCCAGCTCCCAGCTCATGAACACTGAAGCTTTCTTT. This translates into CASSQLMNTEAFF.

This chain joins TRBV11-2 and TRBJ2-5; D is ambiguous. V was clipped by 1 base and J by 5 bases, with 2 bases between them. In germline, CDR1 is SGHAT, CDR2 FQNNGV. The CDR3 covers 11 residues. This chain's CDR3 is CASSLAETQYF. In DNA form, the CDR3 reads TGTGCCAGCAGCTTAGCGGAGACCCAGTACTTC.

The rearrangement joins TRBV15 to TRBJ2-3, with 16 bases fitting TRBD2. There are 16 residues in the CDR3. Trimming cost V 4 bases and J 6 bases; bases outside gene matches: 4. CDR1 is LNHNV and CDR2 is YYDKDF in the germline V gene (reference sequence). The CDR3 DNA follows: TGTGCCACCAGCATCGGGACTAGCGGGGGGGAGGATACGCAGTATTTT. This sequence encodes CATSIGTSGGEDTQYF. Looking up the rest from reference TRBV15 and TRBJ2-3 gives the full variable domain: DAMVIQNPRYQVTQFGKPVTLSCSQTLNHNVMYWYQQKSSQAPKLLFHYYDKDFNNEADTPDNFQSRRPNTSFCFLDIRSPGLGDTAMYLCATSIGTSGGEDTQYFGPGTRLTVL.

The chain employs TRBV4-2 and TRBJ1-1; D is ambiguous. The CDR3 runs 14 residues. Deletions cut 3 bases from V and 1 base from J, with 9 bases between. Germline V gene sequence: CDR1 LGHNA, CDR2 YNFKEQ. The DNA of the CDR3 is TGTGCCAGCAGCCAGGCTGTCAGGAACACTGAAGCTTTCTTT. Translation gives CASSQAVRNTEAFF.

The rearrangement uses TRBV10-3 and TRBJ2-1; either TRBD1 or TRBD2 may supply D (5 bases each). CDR3 length: 16 residues. V lost 3 bases, J lost 0 bases, and 12 bases lay in between. CDR1 is ENHRY, CDR2 SYGVKD, per germline. CDR3 sequence reads: CAISDRDASSYNEQFF. DNA of the CDR3: TGTGCCATCAGTGACCGGGACGCGAGCTCCTACAATGAGCAGTTCTTC.

The chain is built from TRBV3-1 (or the pseudogene TRBV3-2) and TRBJ1-2, with D perhaps matching TRBD1 (6 bases). Trimming removed 3 bases from V and 2 bases from J, with 10 bases in between. Germline-derived CDR1 and CDR2 are LGHDT and YNNKEL (reference sequence). The CDR3 consists of 14 residues. The CDR3 coding sequence is TGTGCCAGCAGCCACAGGGGCAAAAACTATGGCTACACCTTC. It encodes CASSHRGKNYGYTF.

CDR3 residues: CASSLRSGAGANVLTF. The DNA for the CDR3 is TGTGCCAGCAGCTTAAGGTCCGGGGCTGGGGCCAACGTCCTGACTTTC. The chain couples TRBV7-6 to TRBJ2-6; possible D gene TRBD2, 5 bases. Germline V gene lookup returns CDR1 SGHVS and CDR2 FNYEAQ. Trimming took off 2 bases at V and 2 bases at J, with 10 bases between the two ends. CDR3 length equals 16 residues.

The chain recombines TRBV4-3 with TRBJ1-1, with D perhaps matching TRBD1 (5 bases). This CDR3 has 16 residues. The ends were cut back, 0 bases at V and 2 bases at J, with 13 bases in the middle. Germline values: CDR1 LGHNA, CDR2 YSLEER. The CDR3 DNA is TGCGCCAGCAGCCAAGATTTCGTGGGGCCAAACACTGAAGCTTTCTTT. This encodes CASSQDFVGPNTEAFF.

The chain recombines TRBV28 with TRBJ2-2, with 7 nucleotides matching TRBD1. The V gene's germline CDR1 is MDHEN and CDR2 SYDVKM. This CDR3 is built from 13 residues. Trimming at V came to 6 bases and at J to 6 bases, leaving 4 bases not matched to a gene. The CDR3 reads CASSHRGAGELFF. In nucleotides, the CDR3 is TGTGCCAGCAGCCACAGGGGAGCCGGGGAGCTGTTTTTT.

The chain is built from TRBV5-1 and TRBJ2-7, with 9 bases identical to TRBD1. Germline CDR1 and CDR2: SGHRS and YFSETQ. J lost 6 bases, V lost 0 bases, and 7 bases had no gene match. The CDR3 loop spans 15 amino acids. The CDR3, as DNA: TGCGCCAGCAGCTTGGGGGGGACAGGGTTCTTCGAGCAGTACTTC. This sequence encodes CASSLGGTGFFEQYF.

In this sample, this clone turned up a few times. V usage is TRBV7-6 and J usage is TRBJ1-1; unclear D gene. CDR1 SGHVS and CDR2 FNYEAQ come from the germline V gene. CDR3 size: 13 residues. V was shortened by 5 bases and J by 6 bases, with 13 bases between the two germline ends. Here the CDR3 reads CASSPENGAEAFF. The CDR3 DNA sequence: TGTGCCAGCAGCCCTGAGAACGGGGCTGAAGCTTTCTTT. Using reference TRBV7-6 and TRBJ1-1 for the parts outside the CDR3, the full variable domain is GAGVSQSPRYKVTKRGQDVALRCDPISGHVSLYWYRQALGQGPEFLTYFNYEAQQDKSGLPNDRFSAERPEGSISTLTIQRTEQRDSAMYRCASSPENGAEAFFGQGTRLTVV.

This clone was seen only a few times. The genes are TRBV5-1 and TRBJ2-5, with D perhaps TRBD2 (6 bases). Trimming left V 4 bases short and J 1 base short, with 14 bases between. The CDR3 loop spans 15 amino acids. Per germline, CDR1 SGHRS and CDR2 YFSETQ. CDR3 sequence: CASSALGGPQETQYF. As DNA, the CDR3 is TGCGCCAGCAGCGCCCTCGGGGGACCCCAAGAGACCCAGTACTTC.

DNA for the CDR3: TGTGCCAGCAGCCCCGACAGGTCCCTGTGGAACACCATATATTTT. It translates to CASSPDRSLWNTIYF. This rearrangement joins TRBV6-5 to TRBJ1-3, with a weak D call TRBD1 (6 bases). V was clipped by 6 bases and J by 7 bases, with 19 bases between them. Per the germline V gene, CDR1 is MNHEY and CDR2 is SVGAGI. The CDR3 has 15 amino acids.

This clone was detected once. This sequence joins TRBV6-6 and TRBJ1-2; D is undetermined. Trimming removed 7 bases from V and 7 bases from J, with 10 bases in between. CDR1 and CDR2 from the germline V gene are MNHNY and SVGAGI (reference sequence). The CDR3 sequence is 11 residues long. The CDR3 spells CASTLGSGYTF. Here the CDR3 DNA reads TGTGCCAGCACCTTGGGTAGTGGCTACACCTTC.

This chain joins TRBV7-9 and TRBJ1-5; weak D call: TRBD1 (6 bases). V gave up 3 bases and J gave up 0 bases, with 15 bases separating them. In germline, CDR1 is SEHNR, CDR2 FQNEAQ (reference sequence). There are 17 residues in the CDR3. CDR3 DNA sequence: TGTGCCAGCAGCTTCCGCGGAGGGGGGAATAGCAATCAGCCCCAGCATTTT. It codes for CASSFRGGGNSNQPQHF.

The chain has TRBV6-2 or TRBV6-3 and TRBJ1-5; 9 nucleotides line up with TRBD1. From germline, CDR1 is MNHEY and CDR2 SVGEGT. J was trimmed by 7 bases and V by 6 bases; bases with no gene match: 10. The CDR3 covers 15 residues. The CDR3 coding sequence is TGTGCCAGCAGCCGGGACAGGGAGTGGTACCAGCCCCAGCATTTT. Its protein product is CASSRDREWYQPQHF.

This clone was counted once. V and J are TRBV3-1 (or the pseudogene TRBV3-2) and TRBJ1-2; D ambiguous. The CDR3 is made up of 15 amino acids. Trimming stripped 4 bases from V and 2 bases from J, with 14 bases between. The germline CDR1 and CDR2 sequences are LGHDT and YNNKEL (reference sequence). The CDR3 DNA follows: TGTGCCAGCAGCCCTCGCGTGGGAGGGAACTATGGCTACACCTTC. Its protein product is CASSPRVGGNYGYTF.

This clone was counted only a few times. This chain joins TRBV7-8 and TRBJ1-5; TRBD1 matches 7 bases. Unmatched junction bases numbered 5, after V lost 3 bases and J lost 3 bases. In germline, CDR1 is SGHVS, CDR2 FQNEAQ. This CDR3 is built from 15 residues. CDR3 region: CASSFEGGNNQPQHF. For the CDR3, the DNA is TGTGCCAGCAGCTTTGAAGGGGGCAACAATCAGCCCCAGCATTTT.

The chain has TRBV4-1 and TRBJ1-2; maybe TRBD1 (6 bases). CDR1 and CDR2 from the germline V gene are MGHRA and YSYEKL. Trimming took off 1 base at V and 2 bases at J, with 11 bases between the two ends. The CDR3 totals 15 residues. CDR3 residues: CASSQAPGANYGYTF. In DNA, the CDR3 is TGCGCCAGCAGCCAAGCGCCAGGGGCAAACTATGGCTACACCTTC.